A selection of T cell receptor beta chains follows, all from one sample in a study of T-cell reconstitution after alpha-beta-depleted transplantation in children. TCRdb reprocessed the PCR reads with MiXCR, giving one entry per CDR3 protein. The sample lists just under 550,000 distinct CDR3 sequences; around 17% were seen once. The sequences come from PBMCs from the stem cell graft donor, collected from the stem cell graft. The receptors were sampled from a human donor who donated a stem cell graft to a child with acute lymphoblastic leukemia. Both conserved end residues are part of each CDR3. The order of the fields is V gene, D gene, J gene, clone size, CDR3 protein, CDR3 DNA. A D gene is named only where the DNA matches it firmly. Size tells how often a clone was seen (once, few, many) or the class of an expanded clone, and some rows leave it out.

v_call: TRBV6-1
d_call: TRBD2
j_call: TRBJ2-7
clone_size: .
cdr3_aa: CASSRLAGGHDQYF
cdr3_nt: TGTGCCAGCAGCCGACTAGCGGGAGGGCACGACCAGTACTTC

v_call: TRBV5-1
d_call: .
j_call: TRBJ1-2
clone_size: .
cdr3_aa: CASDPGYGYTF
cdr3_nt: TGCGCCAGCGACCCCGGGTATGGCTACACCTTC

v_call: TRBV5-1
d_call: TRBD2
j_call: TRBJ2-3
clone_size: few
cdr3_aa: CASRPPSGATTDTQYF
cdr3_nt: TGCGCCAGCAGACCCCCTAGCGGGGCCACCACAGATACGCAGTATTTT

v_call: TRBV9
d_call: .
j_call: TRBJ1-1
clone_size: .
cdr3_aa: CASSVVHNEAFF
cdr3_nt: TGTGCCAGCAGCGTAGTACATAATGAAGCTTTCTTT

v_call: TRBV2
d_call: .
j_call: TRBJ2-7
clone_size: .
cdr3_aa: CASRSHRGGHEQYF
cdr3_nt: TGTGCCAGCCGAAGCCACCGGGGCGGCCACGAGCAGTACTTC

v_call: TRBV4-2
d_call: .
j_call: TRBJ2-7
clone_size: .
cdr3_aa: CASSPPQGTPYEQYF
cdr3_nt: TGTGCCAGCAGCCCTCCACAGGGGACTCCCTACGAGCAGTACTTC

v_call: TRBV7-9
d_call: .
j_call: TRBJ2-7
clone_size: few
cdr3_aa: CASSPAQGEYEQYF
cdr3_nt: TGTGCCAGCAGTCCCGCCCAGGGCGAGTACGAGCAGTACTTC

v_call: TRBV7-9
d_call: .
j_call: TRBJ2-1
clone_size: .
cdr3_aa: CASSLPSGREQFF
cdr3_nt: TGTGCCAGCAGCTTACCAAGCGGCCGTGAGCAGTTCTTC

v_call: TRBV7-9
d_call: TRBD1
j_call: TRBJ2-7
clone_size: .
cdr3_aa: CASSFSTGLGEQYF
cdr3_nt: TGTGCCAGCAGCTTCTCGACAGGGCTTGGGGAGCAGTACTTC

v_call: TRBV5-1
d_call: TRBD1
j_call: TRBJ1-2
clone_size: many
cdr3_aa: CASSLGRGNYGYTF
cdr3_nt: TGCGCCAGCAGCTTGGGCAGGGGGAACTATGGCTACACCTTC

v_call: TRBV10-1
d_call: TRBD1
j_call: TRBJ1-6
clone_size: few
cdr3_aa: CASSEGTGGVSPLHF
cdr3_nt: TGCGCCAGCAGTGAAGGGACAGGGGGCGTTTCACCCCTCCACTTT

v_call: TRBV4-2
d_call: TRBD1
j_call: TRBJ1-2
clone_size: .
cdr3_aa: CASSQARTGEVHHGYTF
cdr3_nt: TGTGCCAGCAGCCAAGCAAGGACAGGGGAAGTGCATCACGGCTACACCTTC

v_call: TRBV24-1
d_call: .
j_call: TRBJ2-3
clone_size: few
cdr3_aa: CATSERSTAFSTDTQYF
cdr3_nt: TGTGCCACCAGTGAAAGGTCGACGGCATTCAGCACAGATACGCAGTATTTT

v_call: TRBV7-2
d_call: .
j_call: TRBJ1-1
clone_size: few
cdr3_aa: CASRLTTSTEAFF
cdr3_nt: TGTGCCAGCAGACTGACGACTAGCACTGAAGCTTTCTTT

v_call: TRBV19
d_call: .
j_call: TRBJ1-1
clone_size: .
cdr3_aa: CASSKWGDPEAFF
cdr3_nt: TGTGCCAGTAGTAAATGGGGGGACCCTGAAGCTTTCTTT

v_call: TRBV20-1
d_call: TRBD1
j_call: TRBJ2-5
clone_size: .
cdr3_aa: CSAGPDRVETQYF
cdr3_nt: TGCAGTGCCGGCCCTGACAGGGTTGAGACCCAGTACTTC

v_call: TRBV27
d_call: .
j_call: TRBJ2-5
clone_size: few
cdr3_aa: CASSSTADWIGETQYF
cdr3_nt: TGTGCCAGCAGTTCCACAGCGGACTGGATCGGGGAGACCCAGTACTTC

v_call: TRBV21-1
d_call: .
j_call: TRBJ2-1
clone_size: .
cdr3_aa: CASSKRGDRPTYNEQFF
cdr3_nt: TGTGCCAGCAGCAAAAGGGGGGACAGGCCAACCTACAATGAGCAGTTCTTC

v_call: TRBV12-5
d_call: TRBD2
j_call: TRBJ2-1
clone_size: .
cdr3_aa: CAVAGVLHEQFF
cdr3_nt: TGTGCCGTTGCGGGAGTACTGCATGAGCAGTTCTTC

v_call: TRBV29-1
d_call: TRBD2
j_call: TRBJ2-1
clone_size: few
cdr3_aa: CSALGLAGINEQFF
cdr3_nt: TGCAGCGCTCTGGGACTAGCGGGTATCAATGAGCAGTTCTTC

v_call: TRBV7-9
d_call: .
j_call: TRBJ2-7
clone_size: .
cdr3_aa: CASSPTADEQYF
cdr3_nt: TGTGCCAGCAGCCCCACGGCGGACGAGCAGTACTTC

v_call: TRBV6-1
d_call: .
j_call: TRBJ2-1
clone_size: .
cdr3_aa: CASSPLRSGGSYNEQFF
cdr3_nt: TGTGCCAGCAGTCCCCTGCGTAGCGGCGGCTCCTACAATGAGCAGTTCTTC

v_call: TRBV24-1
d_call: TRBD1
j_call: TRBJ2-1
clone_size: .
cdr3_aa: CATSEPGQGLDSSYNEQFF
cdr3_nt: TGTGCCACCAGTGAACCGGGACAGGGGCTTGATAGCTCCTACAATGAGCAGTTCTTC

v_call: TRBV3-1
d_call: .
j_call: TRBJ1-1
clone_size: .
cdr3_aa: CGRTVRGDTEAFF
cdr3_nt: TGTGGCAGGACCGTCAGGGGTGACACTGAAGCTTTCTTT

v_call: TRBV15
d_call: .
j_call: TRBJ2-7
clone_size: .
cdr3_aa: CATSSQSSYEQYF
cdr3_nt: TGTGCCACCTCCAGCCAGAGCTCCTACGAGCAGTACTTC

v_call: TRBV5-1
d_call: TRBD2
j_call: TRBJ2-1
clone_size: .
cdr3_aa: CASSGLADGPKYNEQFF
cdr3_nt: TGCGCCAGCAGCGGACTAGCGGATGGGCCCAAGTACAATGAGCAGTTCTTC

v_call: TRBV27
d_call: TRBD1
j_call: TRBJ2-1
clone_size: .
cdr3_aa: CASSTRTGLTDTNEQFF
cdr3_nt: TGTGCCAGCAGTACACGGACAGGGCTCACCGATACTAATGAGCAGTTCTTC

v_call: TRBV4-1
d_call: TRBD1
j_call: TRBJ2-7
clone_size: few
cdr3_aa: CASSQGTGHYEQYF
cdr3_nt: TGCGCCAGCAGCCAAGGGACAGGGCACTACGAGCAGTACTTC

v_call: TRBV3-1
d_call: TRBD2
j_call: TRBJ2-7
clone_size: .
cdr3_aa: CASSQDLAGGYEQYF
cdr3_nt: TGTGCCAGCAGCCAAGACCTAGCGGGAGGGTACGAGCAGTACTTC

v_call: TRBV10-2
d_call: .
j_call: TRBJ2-1
clone_size: .
cdr3_aa: CASLTGMGEQFF
cdr3_nt: TGCGCCAGTTTAACAGGGATGGGGGAGCAGTTCTTC

v_call: TRBV12-3/TRBV12-4
d_call: .
j_call: TRBJ2-5
clone_size: few
cdr3_aa: CASSLTGVAGETQYF
cdr3_nt: TGTGCCAGCAGTTTGACAGGAGTAGCGGGAGAGACCCAGTACTTC

v_call: TRBV7-2
d_call: .
j_call: TRBJ1-4
clone_size: few
cdr3_aa: CASSLVGELNEKLFF
cdr3_nt: TGTGCCAGCAGCTTAGTGGGGGAATTAAACGAAAAACTGTTTTTT

v_call: TRBV27
d_call: .
j_call: TRBJ2-7
clone_size: few
cdr3_aa: CASSFGEGLYEQYF
cdr3_nt: TGTGCCAGCAGTTTCGGGGAAGGCCTCTACGAGCAGTACTTC

v_call: TRBV5-1
d_call: .
j_call: TRBJ2-5
clone_size: few
cdr3_aa: CASSRKLHQGEGETQYF
cdr3_nt: TGCGCCAGCAGCCGAAAATTACACCAGGGGGAGGGAGAGACCCAGTACTTC

v_call: TRBV29-1
d_call: .
j_call: TRBJ1-2
clone_size: .
cdr3_aa: CSVEVRAGHYGYTF
cdr3_nt: TGCAGCGTTGAAGTTAGAGCGGGTCACTATGGCTACACCTTC

v_call: TRBV27
d_call: .
j_call: TRBJ2-7
clone_size: .
cdr3_aa: CASSLGFNEQYF
cdr3_nt: TGTGCCAGCAGTCTCGGGTTCAACGAGCAGTACTTC

v_call: TRBV15
d_call: .
j_call: TRBJ1-4
clone_size: few
cdr3_aa: CATSRDRLGTNEKLFF
cdr3_nt: TGTGCCACCAGCAGAGATCGGCTCGGCACTAATGAAAAACTGTTTTTT

v_call: TRBV12-3/TRBV12-4
d_call: .
j_call: TRBJ1-1
clone_size: .
cdr3_aa: CASGNTEAFF
cdr3_nt: TGTGCCAGCGGGAACACTGAAGCTTTCTTT

v_call: TRBV15
d_call: TRBD2
j_call: TRBJ2-5
clone_size: .
cdr3_aa: CATSGEVTSGSETQYF
cdr3_nt: TGTGCCACCAGCGGAGAGGTGACTAGCGGGAGTGAGACCCAGTACTTC

v_call: TRBV7-2
d_call: .
j_call: TRBJ1-1
clone_size: .
cdr3_aa: CASSLEGLLKNTEAFF
cdr3_nt: TGTGCCAGCAGCCTCGAGGGGCTTTTGAAGAACACTGAAGCTTTCTTT

v_call: TRBV29-1
d_call: TRBD1
j_call: TRBJ2-7
clone_size: .
cdr3_aa: CSVDRGLSGEQYF
cdr3_nt: TGCAGCGTTGACAGGGGGCTCTCGGGCGAGCAGTACTTC

v_call: TRBV13
d_call: .
j_call: TRBJ2-7
clone_size: few
cdr3_aa: CASSLNPGWDSYEQYF
cdr3_nt: TGTGCCAGCAGCTTAAACCCGGGCTGGGACTCCTACGAGCAGTACTTC

v_call: TRBV12-3/TRBV12-4
d_call: TRBD2
j_call: TRBJ2-4
clone_size: .
cdr3_aa: CASSLALRGLAVLAKNIQYF
cdr3_nt: TGTGCCAGCAGTTTAGCGCTGAGGGGACTAGCGGTACTAGCCAAAAACATTCAGTACTTC

v_call: TRBV29-1
d_call: .
j_call: TRBJ2-1
clone_size: .
cdr3_aa: CSADLYNEQFF
cdr3_nt: TGCAGCGCGGACCTATACAATGAGCAGTTCTTC

v_call: TRBV18
d_call: .
j_call: TRBJ1-1
clone_size: once
cdr3_aa: CASFLTGGGTEAFF
cdr3_nt: TGTGCCAGCTTCCTGACTGGGGGGGGCACTGAAGCTTTCTTT

v_call: TRBV23-1
d_call: TRBD1
j_call: TRBJ2-7
clone_size: .
cdr3_aa: CARPKLPGQGAFYEQYF
cdr3_nt: TGCGCCAGGCCAAAACTCCCGGGACAGGGTGCCTTCTACGAGCAGTACTTC

v_call: TRBV4-1
d_call: TRBD2
j_call: TRBJ2-7
clone_size: .
cdr3_aa: CASSQVKTSFNEQYF
cdr3_nt: TGCGCCAGCAGCCAGGTGAAGACTAGCTTCAACGAGCAGTACTTC

v_call: TRBV7-2
d_call: .
j_call: TRBJ1-2
clone_size: .
cdr3_aa: CASSLVYSNYGYTF
cdr3_nt: TGTGCCAGCAGCTTAGTCTATTCTAACTATGGCTACACCTTC

v_call: TRBV20-1
d_call: TRBD2
j_call: TRBJ2-5
clone_size: .
cdr3_aa: CSATSLRAGEETQYF
cdr3_nt: TGCAGTGCCACTAGCCTGCGAGCGGGAGAAGAGACCCAGTACTTC

v_call: TRBV3-1
d_call: .
j_call: TRBJ2-5
clone_size: .
cdr3_aa: CASSQGRVNGQETQYF
cdr3_nt: TGTGCCAGCAGCCAAGGGAGGGTAAACGGTCAAGAGACCCAGTACTTC

v_call: TRBV3-1
d_call: TRBD2
j_call: TRBJ2-1
clone_size: .
cdr3_aa: CASSQDGGLVSNEQFF
cdr3_nt: TGTGCCAGCAGCCAAGATGGGGGACTAGTAAGCAATGAGCAGTTCTTC

v_call: TRBV6-4
d_call: .
j_call: TRBJ2-2
clone_size: many
cdr3_aa: CASSVGSSNTGELFF
cdr3_nt: TGTGCCAGCAGTGTGGGCAGCTCGAACACCGGGGAGCTGTTTTTT

v_call: TRBV20-1
d_call: .
j_call: TRBJ1-6
clone_size: .
cdr3_aa: CSARETYTEESYNSPLHF
cdr3_nt: TGCAGTGCTAGAGAGACTTACACCGAGGAATCCTATAATTCACCCCTCCACTTT

v_call: TRBV12-3/TRBV12-4
d_call: .
j_call: TRBJ2-3
clone_size: .
cdr3_aa: CASSSPSGSTDTQYF
cdr3_nt: TGTGCCAGCAGTTCCCCGAGCGGGAGCACAGATACGCAGTATTTT

v_call: TRBV12-3/TRBV12-4
d_call: TRBD1
j_call: TRBJ1-5
clone_size: .
cdr3_aa: CASSPQRGTGANQPQHF
cdr3_nt: TGTGCCAGCAGTCCGCAACGAGGGACAGGGGCAAATCAGCCCCAGCATTTT

v_call: TRBV10-3
d_call: .
j_call: TRBJ2-7
clone_size: few
cdr3_aa: CAIMDSYEQYF
cdr3_nt: TGTGCCATCATGGACAGCTACGAGCAGTACTTC

v_call: TRBV20-1
d_call: .
j_call: TRBJ2-7
clone_size: few
cdr3_aa: CSADTAGRPGGRSYEQYF
cdr3_nt: TGCAGTGCAGACACAGCAGGGCGGCCTGGAGGGCGGTCCTACGAGCAGTACTTC

v_call: TRBV7-9
d_call: .
j_call: TRBJ1-2
clone_size: .
cdr3_aa: CASSRSPDNGGYGYTF
cdr3_nt: TGTGCCAGCAGCCGTAGCCCGGATAATGGGGGCTATGGCTACACCTTC

v_call: TRBV3-1
d_call: .
j_call: TRBJ2-1
clone_size: .
cdr3_aa: CASSQNPTGEQFF
cdr3_nt: TGTGCCAGCAGCCAAAATCCGACCGGTGAGCAGTTCTTC